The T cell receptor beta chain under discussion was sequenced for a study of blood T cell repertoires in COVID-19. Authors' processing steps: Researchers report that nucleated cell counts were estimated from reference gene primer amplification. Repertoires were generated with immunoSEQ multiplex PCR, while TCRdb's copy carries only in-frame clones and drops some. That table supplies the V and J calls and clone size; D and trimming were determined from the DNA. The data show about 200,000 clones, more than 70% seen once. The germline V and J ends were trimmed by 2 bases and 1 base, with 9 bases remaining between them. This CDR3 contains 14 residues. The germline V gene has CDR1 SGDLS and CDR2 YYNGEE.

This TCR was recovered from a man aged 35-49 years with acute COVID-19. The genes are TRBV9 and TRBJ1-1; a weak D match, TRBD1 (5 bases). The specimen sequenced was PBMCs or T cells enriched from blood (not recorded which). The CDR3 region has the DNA TGTGCCAGCAGCGTTGGGCAGGGGAACACTGAAGCTTTCTTT. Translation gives CASSVGQGNTEAFF. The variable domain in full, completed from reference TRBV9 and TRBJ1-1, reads DSGVTQTPKHLITATGQRVTLRCSPRSGDLSVYWYQQSLDQGLQFLIQYYNGEERAKGNILERFSAQQFPDLHSELNLSSLELGDSALYFCASSVGQGNTEAFFGQGTRLTVV.